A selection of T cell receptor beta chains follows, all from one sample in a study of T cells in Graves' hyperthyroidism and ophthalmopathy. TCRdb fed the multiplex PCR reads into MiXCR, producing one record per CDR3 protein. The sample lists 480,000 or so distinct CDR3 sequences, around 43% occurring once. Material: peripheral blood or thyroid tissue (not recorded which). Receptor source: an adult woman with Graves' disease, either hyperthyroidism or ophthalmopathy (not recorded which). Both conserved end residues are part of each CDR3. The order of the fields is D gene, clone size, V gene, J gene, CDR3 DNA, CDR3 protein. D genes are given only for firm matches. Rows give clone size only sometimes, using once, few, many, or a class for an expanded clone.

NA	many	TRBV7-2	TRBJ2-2	TGTGCCAGCAGCTTAGCCAGCTGGACGAACACCGGGGAGCTGTTTTTT	CASSLASWTNTGELFF
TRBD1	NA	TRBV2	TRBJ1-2	TGTGCCAGCAGCGGGGACAGGGCAACAACGCACACCTTC	CASSGDRATTHTF
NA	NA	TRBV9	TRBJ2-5	TGTGCCAGCAGCGTAGGGACATACCAAGAGACCCAGTACTTC	CASSVGTYQETQYF
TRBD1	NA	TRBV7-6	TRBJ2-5	TGTGCCAGCAGCCCCCCGACAGGGGGATACCAAGAGACCCAGTACTTC	CASSPPTGGYQETQYF
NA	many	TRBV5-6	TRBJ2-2	TGTGCCAGCATTTTAGGCAGGGTTGCCGGGGAGCTGTTTTTT	CASILGRVAGELFF
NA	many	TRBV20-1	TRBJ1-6	TGCAGTGCAGATCCAGGGGCCCCATATAATTCACCCCTCCACTTT	CSADPGAPYNSPLHF
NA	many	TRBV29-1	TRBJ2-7	TGCAGCGTTACCGGGGGCTCCTCCTACGAGCAGTACTTC	CSVTGGSSYEQYF
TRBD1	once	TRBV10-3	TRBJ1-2	TGTGCCATCAGAGGGGACAGTCCTCTAAAAGGCTACACCTTC	CAIRGDSPLKGYTF
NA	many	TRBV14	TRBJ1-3	TGTGCCAGCAGCCAAATGCCGAACACCATATATTTT	CASSQMPNTIYF
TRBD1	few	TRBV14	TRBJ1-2	TGTGCCAGCAGCCTTCATGCAGGGGGTAACTATGGCTACACCTTC	CASSLHAGGNYGYTF
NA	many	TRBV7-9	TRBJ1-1	TGTGCCAGCAGCTTAACCTACACTGAAGCTTTCTTT	CASSLTYTEAFF
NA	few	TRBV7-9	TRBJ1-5	TGTGCCAGCAGCCCCATGACAGGTCAACCCAATCAGCCCCAGCATTTT	CASSPMTGQPNQPQHF
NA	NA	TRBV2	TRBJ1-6	TGTGCCAGCAGTTACCGTGGGAGCTCCTATAATTCACCCCTCCACTTT	CASSYRGSSYNSPLHF
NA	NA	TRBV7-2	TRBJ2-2	TGTGCCAGCAGTTTTAGGGGCGCGAACACCGGGGAGCTGTTTTTT	CASSFRGANTGELFF
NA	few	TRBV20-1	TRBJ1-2	TGCAGTGGGCTTGGGAACTATGGCTACACCTTC	CSGLGNYGYTF
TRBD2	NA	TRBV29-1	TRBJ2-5	TGCAGCGTTGAAGGGGGACTAGCGGAACAAGAGACCCAGTACTTC	CSVEGGLAEQETQYF
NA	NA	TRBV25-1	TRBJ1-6	TGTGCCAGCAGTGAATACAGGAACTATAATTCACCCCTCCACTTT	CASSEYRNYNSPLHF
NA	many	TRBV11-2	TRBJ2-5	TGTGCCAGCAGCTTCGAGACCCAGTACTTC	CASSFETQYF
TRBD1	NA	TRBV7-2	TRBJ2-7	TGTGTCAGCGGCACCGGACAGGGCTACCACGAGCAGTACTTC	CVSGTGQGYHEQYF
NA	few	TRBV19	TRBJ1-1	TGTGCCAGTAGTCGGACGGGCGGACCTGAAGCTTTCTTT	CASSRTGGPEAFF
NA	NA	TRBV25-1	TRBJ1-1	TGTGCCAGCAGTCCAGGGTGGATCGGACTCACTGAAGCTTTCTTT	CASSPGWIGLTEAFF
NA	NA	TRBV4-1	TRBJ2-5	TGCGCCAGCAGCCACCGAAGAGCACGACAGGTGGCGGAGACCCAGTACTTC	CASSHRRARQVAETQYF
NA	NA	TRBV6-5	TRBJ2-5	TGTGCCAGCAGTTACTCACAAGGGACCCAGTACTTC	CASSYSQGTQYF
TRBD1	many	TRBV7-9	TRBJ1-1	TGTGCCAGCAGCTTGTTAGGGGACAGGGGGCACGCTGAAGCTTTCTTT	CASSLLGDRGHAEAFF
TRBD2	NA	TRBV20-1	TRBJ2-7	TGCAGTGCTAGAGGGGCTAGCGGCTACGAGCAGTACTTC	CSARGASGYEQYF
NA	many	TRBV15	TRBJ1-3	TGTGCCACCAGCAGAGAGTATCGAAACACCATATATTTT	CATSREYRNTIYF
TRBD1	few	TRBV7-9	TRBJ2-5	TGTGCCAGCAGCCACCGGGACAGCGCAGAGACCCAGTACTTC	CASSHRDSAETQYF
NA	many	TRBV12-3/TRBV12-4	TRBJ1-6	TGTGCCAGCAGTTTCCGCAATGGGCCCCTCCACTTT	CASSFRNGPLHF
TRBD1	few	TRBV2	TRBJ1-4	TGTGCCAGCAGTGAAGCCGGGGACAGCCTGAATGAAAAACTGTTTTTT	CASSEAGDSLNEKLFF
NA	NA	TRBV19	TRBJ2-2	TGTGCCAGTAGTGTATTGGCAGTGAACACCGGGGAGCTGTTTTTT	CASSVLAVNTGELFF
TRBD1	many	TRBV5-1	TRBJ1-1	TGCGCCAGCAGCCGGGGACAGGGGGCTGAAGCTTTCTTT	CASSRGQGAEAFF
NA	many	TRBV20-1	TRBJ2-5	TGCAGTGGCACTGACAGAATGATGGGGGAGACCCAGTACTTC	CSGTDRMMGETQYF
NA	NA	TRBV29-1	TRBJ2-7	TGCAGCGTTGAAGGGGAACAGCACTACGAGCAGTACTTC	CSVEGEQHYEQYF
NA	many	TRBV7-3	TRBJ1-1	TGTGCCAGCAGCCCCGGGTCGGCGAACACTGAAGCTTTCTTT	CASSPGSANTEAFF
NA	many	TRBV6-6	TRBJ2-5	TGTGCCAGCACCCGAAGTGGGGGACTGCAAGAGACCCAGTACTTC	CASTRSGGLQETQYF
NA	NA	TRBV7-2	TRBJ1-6	TGTGCCAGCAGCTTTTTAGGAGATTATAATTCACCCCTCCACTTT	CASSFLGDYNSPLHF
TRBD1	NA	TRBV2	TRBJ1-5	TGTGCCAGCAGCGAGACAGGGGGAGGGCTCCATCAGCCCCAGCATTTT	CASSETGGGLHQPQHF
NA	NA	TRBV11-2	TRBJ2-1	TGTGCCAGCAGCGACCGAGGGCCAGGCAATGAGCAGTTCTTC	CASSDRGPGNEQFF
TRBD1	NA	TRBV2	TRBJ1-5	TGTGCCAGCAGAGAACAGGGGTCGAGCAATCAGCCCCAGCATTTT	CASREQGSSNQPQHF
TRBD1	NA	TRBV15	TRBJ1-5	TGTGCCACCAGCGACCCTCCGGGACAGATTGAAGAGCCCCAGCATTTT	CATSDPPGQIEEPQHF
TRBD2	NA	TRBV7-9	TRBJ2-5	TGTGCCAGCAGCTTAATGGGGGGGGAGACCCAGTACTTC	CASSLMGGETQYF
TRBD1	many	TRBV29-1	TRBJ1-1	TGCAGCGTGGGACAGACGATGAACACTGAAGCTTTCTTT	CSVGQTMNTEAFF
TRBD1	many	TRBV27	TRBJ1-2	TGTGCCAGCTCCCCTACAGGGGTTGACTATGGCTACACCTTC	CASSPTGVDYGYTF
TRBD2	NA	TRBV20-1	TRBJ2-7	TGCAGTGCTAGAGATAGGACTAGCGGGAGATGGGACGAGCAGTACTTC	CSARDRTSGRWDEQYF
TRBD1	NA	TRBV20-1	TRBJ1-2	TGCAGTGAATCCCGGACAGGCAACTATGGCTACACCTTC	CSESRTGNYGYTF
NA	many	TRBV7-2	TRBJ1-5	TGTGCCAGCAGCTTACTCAATCAGCCCCAGCATTTT	CASSLLNQPQHF
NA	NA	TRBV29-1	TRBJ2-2	TGCAGCGTCCGGGTAAAACGGAACACCGGGGAGCTGTTTTTT	CSVRVKRNTGELFF
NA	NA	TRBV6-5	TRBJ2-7	TGTGCCAGCAACCGCGGGGCGGTTCGACTCGACGAGCAGTACTTC	CASNRGAVRLDEQYF
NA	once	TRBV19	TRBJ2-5	TGTGCCAGTAGTATAGACGACAGGACCCAGTACTTC	CASSIDDRTQYF
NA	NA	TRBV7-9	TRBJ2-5	TGTGCCAGCAGCATGGGGACAAGCGGCGCGGAGACCCAGTACTTC	CASSMGTSGAETQYF
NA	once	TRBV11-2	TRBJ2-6	TGTGCCAGCAGCTTGGGGATATCGTCCTCTGGGGCCAACGTCCTGACTTTC	CASSLGISSSGANVLTF
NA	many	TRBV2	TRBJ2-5	TGTGCCAGCAGTGAAGAGGGTGGCGGTTTTGAGACCCAGTACTTC	CASSEEGGGFETQYF
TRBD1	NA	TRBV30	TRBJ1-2	TGTGCCTGGAGTGTATCGAAGGGGGCCGATGGCTACACCTTC	CAWSVSKGADGYTF